The 2 T cell receptor beta chains below all came from one sample that was sequenced in a study of blood T cell repertoires in COVID-19. Profiling relied on immunoSEQ multiplex PCR, and the TCRdb table lists in-frame clones only, not all of them. The profile shows some 200,000 clones, roughly four fifths of them singletons. Sequences were obtained from peripheral blood. The receptors stem from a woman aged 60-75 years with acute or convalescent COVID-19.

This chain joins TRBV2 and TRBJ2-3, with D possibly being TRBD2 (5 bases). CDR1 and CDR2 from the germline V gene are SNHLY and FYNNEI. V lost 8 bases, J lost 3 bases, and 12 bases lay in between. This CDR3 has 13 amino acids. CDR3 nucleotide sequence: TGTGCCAGCCGAAAAGGGAGTACAGATACGCAGTATTTT. Translation: CASRKGSTDTQYF. The full variable domain, rest sourced from reference TRBV2 and TRBJ2-3, is EPEVTQTPSHQVTQMGQEVILRCVPISNHLYFYWYRQILGQKVEFLVSFYNNEISEKSEIFDDQFSVERPDGSNFTLKIRSTKLEDSAMYFCASRKGSTDTQYFGPGTRLTVL.

There are many counts of this clone. This chain uses TRBV7-9 with TRBJ1-5; TRBD1 might be the D (5 bases). The CDR3 extends over 12 amino acids. CDR1 and CDR2 (germline): SEHNR, FQNEAQ (reference sequence). V was cut by 8 bases and J by 4 bases, with 9 bases left in between. CDR3 protein: CASRRGNQPQHF. As DNA, the CDR3 is TGTGCCAGCCGTAGGGGTAATCAGCCCCAGCATTTT.